This is a list of T cell receptor beta chains from one sample in a study of spatial heterogeneity in lung cancer. Each CDR3 protein is one row after TCRdb ran MiXCR on the 5' RACE reads. The top ten clones hold 2.9% of a sample with about 52,000 distinct CDR3 sequences, less than 9% of them seen once. The sequences come from PBMCs, collected at surgery. These TCRs come from a female donor with early-stage non-small cell lung cancer. The CDR3 runs from the conserved cysteine through the conserved F or W. D genes are given only for firm matches. For some rows the clone size is stated as once, few or many, or as a class when expanded; others skip it.

J gene	clone size	V gene	D gene	CDR3 protein	CDR3 DNA
TRBJ1-5	.	TRBV11-2	.	CASSFNRDQPQHF	TGTGCCAGCAGCTTTAACAGGGACCAGCCCCAGCATTTT
TRBJ2-3	many	TRBV6-1	.	CASSPRDSSDVTQYF	TGTGCCAGCAGTCCCCGGGACTCCTCGGACGTTACGCAGTATTTT
TRBJ2-5	few	TRBV15	TRBD1	CATSRPTGFDQYF	TGTGCCACCAGCAGACCGACAGGGTTTGACCAGTACTTC
TRBJ2-2	many	TRBV20-1	.	CSASHKSGELFF	TGCAGTGCTAGCCATAAGTCGGGGGAGCTGTTTTTT
TRBJ1-2	.	TRBV7-9	.	CASSLAGGHYGYTF	TGTGCCAGCAGCTTAGCGGGGGGCCACTATGGCTACACCTTC
TRBJ1-3	.	TRBV5-1	TRBD1	CASRSTGGLGNTIYF	TGCGCCAGCAGATCAACAGGGGGCCTTGGAAACACCATATATTTT
TRBJ1-5	many	TRBV3-1	.	CASSQDGTGNQPQHF	TGTGCCAGCAGCCAAGATGGAACAGGCAATCAGCCCCAGCATTTT
TRBJ2-3	many	TRBV7-9	TRBD1	CASSSYRGITDTQYF	TGTGCCAGCAGCTCGTACAGGGGGATCACAGATACGCAGTATTTT
TRBJ1-3	many	TRBV7-2	.	CASSLGSGPGNTIYF	TGTGCCAGCAGCTTAGGGTCAGGACCTGGAAACACCATATATTTT
TRBJ2-3	few	TRBV7-2	.	CASSRDGGSTDTQYF	TGTGCCAGTTCCCGGGACGGGGGCAGCACAGATACGCAGTATTTT
TRBJ2-1	many	TRBV12-3/TRBV12-4	TRBD2	CASSLIAGGLGEQFF	TGTGCCAGCAGTTTAATAGCGGGGGGCCTCGGTGAGCAGTTCTTC
TRBJ2-1	many	TRBV7-6	.	CASSSSRPSEQFF	TGTGCCAGCAGCTCTTCTAGGCCGAGTGAGCAGTTCTTC
TRBJ2-1	.	TRBV12-3/TRBV12-4	TRBD2	CASSPPGLAYNEQFF	TGTGCCAGCAGTCCCCCGGGACTAGCTTACAATGAGCAGTTCTTC
TRBJ1-1	few	TRBV5-1	.	CASSMSLPAPEAFF	TGCGCCAGCAGCATGTCCCTCCCGGCCCCTGAAGCTTTCTTT
TRBJ2-3	few	TRBV29-1	.	CSVVADTQYF	TGCAGCGTTGTAGCAGATACGCAGTATTTT
TRBJ2-7	many	TRBV28	TRBD1	CASSKLQGVLDEQYF	TGTGCCAGCAGTAAATTGCAGGGGGTTCTAGACGAGCAGTACTTC
TRBJ1-6	many	TRBV27	.	CASSFGTLSHSPLHF	TGTGCCAGCAGTTTCGGGACTCTCTCTCATTCACCCCTCCACTTT
TRBJ2-7	.	TRBV12-3/TRBV12-4	.	CASSLALTSYEQYF	TGTGCCAGCAGTTTAGCGCTGACCTCCTACGAGCAGTACTTC
TRBJ2-5	many	TRBV3-1	.	CASSPRTGKETQYF	TGTGCCAGCAGCCCCAGGACTGGTAAAGAGACCCAGTACTTC
TRBJ2-5	few	TRBV5-1	.	CASSFWGADGETQYF	TGCGCCAGCAGCTTCTGGGGGGCGGATGGAGAGACCCAGTACTTC
TRBJ2-1	few	TRBV20-1	.	CSAGTGKGPPYNEQFF	TGCAGTGCTGGTACAGGGAAAGGACCCCCATACAATGAGCAGTTCTTC
TRBJ2-1	many	TRBV9	.	CASSAGTPSSYNEQFF	TGTGCCAGCAGCGCCGGGACGCCGAGCTCCTACAATGAGCAGTTCTTC
TRBJ2-3	.	TRBV7-6	.	CASSLGLDYAQYF	TGTGCCAGCAGCTTAGGTCTGGACTACGCGCAGTATTTT
TRBJ1-1	many	TRBV5-8	.	CASSLERSSTEAFF	TGTGCCAGCAGCTTGGAGCGCAGCAGCACTGAAGCTTTCTTT
TRBJ2-3	.	TRBV5-1	.	CASRRGGTDTQYF	TGCGCCAGCAGGAGGGGAGGCACAGATACGCAGTATTTT
TRBJ2-7	.	TRBV5-1	.	CASSTRPGPSYEQYF	TGCGCCAGCAGCACGAGACCGGGACCTTCCTACGAGCAGTACTTC
TRBJ1-1	few	TRBV5-1	TRBD1	CASSNDRAAAFF	TGCGCCAGCAGCAACGACAGGGCTGCAGCTTTCTTT
TRBJ2-1	many	TRBV18	TRBD2	CASSPPRGLAAPSSYNEQFF	TGTGCCAGCTCACCACCGCGAGGACTAGCGGCTCCGAGCTCCTACAATGAGCAGTTCTTC
TRBJ1-1	many	TRBV19	.	CATLMNTEAFF	TGTGCCACTCTTATGAACACTGAAGCTTTCTTT
TRBJ2-5	many	TRBV11-2	TRBD2	CASSTTLAGGQETQYF	TGTGCCAGCAGCACCACCTTAGCGGGGGGCCAAGAGACCCAGTACTTC
TRBJ2-3	many	TRBV4-1	TRBD2	CASSQERGVKDTQYF	TGCGCCAGCAGCCAAGAGCGGGGGGTGAAAGATACGCAGTATTTT
TRBJ1-3	.	TRBV20-1	.	CSATTDRQDTIYF	TGCAGTGCTACTACCGACAGGCAGGACACCATATATTTT
TRBJ1-1	many	TRBV3-1	TRBD1	CASSLHRGLNTEAFF	TGTGCCAGCAGCCTTCACAGGGGTCTGAACACTGAAGCTTTCTTT
TRBJ1-5	many	TRBV6-2/TRBV6-3	.	CASSDQGRSNQPQHF	TGTGCCAGCAGTGACCAGGGGAGAAGCAATCAGCCCCAGCATTTT
TRBJ2-1	many	TRBV11-2	.	CASSPSNEQFF	TGTGCCAGCAGCCCCTCCAATGAGCAGTTCTTC
TRBJ1-4	.	TRBV2	.	CASKVKSEEKLFF	TGTGCCAGCAAAGTCAAGTCCGAAGAAAAACTGTTTTTT
TRBJ1-2	many	TRBV20-1	.	CSARDQGVNYGYTF	TGCAGTGCTAGAGACCAGGGAGTTAACTATGGCTACACCTTC
TRBJ2-2	.	TRBV7-9	.	CASSTGIGELFF	TGTGCCAGCAGCACAGGGATCGGGGAGCTGTTTTTT
TRBJ2-7	few	TRBV11-1	.	CASSLGGDSYEQYF	TGTGCCAGCAGCCTAGGTGGGGACTCCTACGAGCAGTACTTC
TRBJ2-3	.	TRBV3-1	TRBD1	CASSLRTGEDTQYF	TGTGCCAGCAGCCTCAGGACAGGAGAAGATACGCAGTATTTT
TRBJ2-3	many	TRBV7-9	TRBD2	CASSPTLAGTTDTQYF	TGTGCCAGCAGCCCGACCCTAGCGGGGACCACAGATACGCAGTATTTT
TRBJ2-5	many	TRBV11-2	.	CASSETRSGETQYF	TGTGCCAGCAGCGAGACAAGATCGGGGGAGACCCAGTACTTC